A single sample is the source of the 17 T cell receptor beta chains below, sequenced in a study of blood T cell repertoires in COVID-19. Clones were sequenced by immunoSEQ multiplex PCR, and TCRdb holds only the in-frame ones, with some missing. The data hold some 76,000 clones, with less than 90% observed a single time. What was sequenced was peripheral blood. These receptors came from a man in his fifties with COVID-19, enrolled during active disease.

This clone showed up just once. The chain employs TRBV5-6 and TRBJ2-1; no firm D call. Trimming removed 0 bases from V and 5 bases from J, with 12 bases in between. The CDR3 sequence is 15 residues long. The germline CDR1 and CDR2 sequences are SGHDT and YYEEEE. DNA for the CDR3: TGTGCCAGCAGCTTGGCATGGCAGTTAAACAATGAGCAGTTCTTC. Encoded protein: CASSLAWQLNNEQFF.

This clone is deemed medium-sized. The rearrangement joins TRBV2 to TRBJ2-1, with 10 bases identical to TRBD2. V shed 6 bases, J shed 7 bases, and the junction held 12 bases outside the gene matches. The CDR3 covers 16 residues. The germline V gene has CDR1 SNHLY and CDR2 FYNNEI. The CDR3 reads CASRAPQREGRNEQFF. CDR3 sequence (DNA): TGTGCCAGCAGGGCCCCTCAGCGGGAGGGCCGGAATGAGCAGTTCTTC. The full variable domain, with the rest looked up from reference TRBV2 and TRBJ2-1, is EPEVTQTPSHQVTQMGQEVILRCVPISNHLYFYWYRQILGQKVEFLVSFYNNEISEKSEIFDDQFSVERPDGSNFTLKIRSTKLEDSAMYFCASRAPQREGRNEQFFGPGTRLTVL.

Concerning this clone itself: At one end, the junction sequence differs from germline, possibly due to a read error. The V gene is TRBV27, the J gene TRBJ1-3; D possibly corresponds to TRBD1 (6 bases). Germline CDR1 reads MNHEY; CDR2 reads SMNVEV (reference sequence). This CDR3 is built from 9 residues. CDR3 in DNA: TGTGCCAGGAGACAGGTCCATTGTTTT. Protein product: CARRQVHCF.

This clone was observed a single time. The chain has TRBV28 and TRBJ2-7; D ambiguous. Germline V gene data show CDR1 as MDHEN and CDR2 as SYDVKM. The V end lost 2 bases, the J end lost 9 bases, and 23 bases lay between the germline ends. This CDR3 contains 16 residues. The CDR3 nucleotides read TGTGCCAGCAGTTTAGCGGCGTCCTCTTCCTACGAGCGGCAGTACTTC. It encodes CASSLAASSSYERQYF.

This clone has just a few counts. DNA for the CDR3: TGTGCCAGCAGCCAGGAGCTATCCGGACTAGCGGCCTACGAGCAGTACTTC. Its protein product is CASSQELSGLAAYEQYF. This rearrangement joins TRBV4-2 to TRBJ2-7, with 10 bases fitting TRBD2. The CDR3 is 17 amino acids. V shed 3 bases, J shed 2 bases, and the junction held 10 bases outside the gene matches. Germline assignment: CDR1 LGHNA and CDR2 YNFKEQ.

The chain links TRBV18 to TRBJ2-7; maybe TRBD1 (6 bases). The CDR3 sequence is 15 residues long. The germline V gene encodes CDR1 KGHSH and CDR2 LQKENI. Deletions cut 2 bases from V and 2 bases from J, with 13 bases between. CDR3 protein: CASSPTQGQTYEQYF. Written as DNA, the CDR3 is TGTGCCAGCTCACCAACTCAGGGACAAACCTACGAGCAGTACTTC.

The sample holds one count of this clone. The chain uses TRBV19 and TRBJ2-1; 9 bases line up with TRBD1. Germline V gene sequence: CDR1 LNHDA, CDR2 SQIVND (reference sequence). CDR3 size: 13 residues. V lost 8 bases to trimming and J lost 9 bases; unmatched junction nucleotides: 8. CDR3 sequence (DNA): TGTGCCAGTTCCTCAGGGACAGGGCTTGAGCAGTTCTTC. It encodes CASSSGTGLEQFF. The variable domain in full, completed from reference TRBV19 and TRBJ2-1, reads DGGITQSPKYLFRKEGQNVTLSCEQNLNHDAMYWYRQDPGQGLRLIYYSQIVNDFQKGDIAEGYSVSREKKESFPLTVTSAQKNPTAFYLCASSSGTGLEQFFGPGTRLTVL.

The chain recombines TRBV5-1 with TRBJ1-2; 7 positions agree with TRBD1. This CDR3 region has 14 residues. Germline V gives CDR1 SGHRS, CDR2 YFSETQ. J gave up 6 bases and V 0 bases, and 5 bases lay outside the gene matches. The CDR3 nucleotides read TGCGCCAGCAGCTTGGCGGCAGGGGGAGATGGCTACACCTTC. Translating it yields CASSLAAGGDGYTF.

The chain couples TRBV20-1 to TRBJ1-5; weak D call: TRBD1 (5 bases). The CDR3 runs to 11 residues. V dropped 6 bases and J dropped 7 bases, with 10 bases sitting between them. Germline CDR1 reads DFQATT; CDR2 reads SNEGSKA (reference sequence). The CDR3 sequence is CSATQGQPQHF. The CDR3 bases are TGCAGTGCAACTCAGGGACAGCCCCAGCATTTT.

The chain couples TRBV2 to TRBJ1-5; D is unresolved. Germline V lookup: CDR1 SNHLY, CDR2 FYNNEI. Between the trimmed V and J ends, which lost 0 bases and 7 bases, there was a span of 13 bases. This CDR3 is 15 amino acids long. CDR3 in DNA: TGTGCCAGCAGTGAAGCTTGGGGAAGGGAGCAGCCCCAGCATTTT. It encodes CASSEAWGREQPQHF.

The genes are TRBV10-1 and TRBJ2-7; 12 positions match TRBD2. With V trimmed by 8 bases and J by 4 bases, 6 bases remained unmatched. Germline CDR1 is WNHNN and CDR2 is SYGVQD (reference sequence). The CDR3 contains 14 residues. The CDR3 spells CASERTSGMYEQYF. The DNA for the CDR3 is TGCGCCAGCGAAAGGACTAGCGGGATGTACGAGCAGTACTTC.

The DNA of the CDR3 is TGTGCCAGCAGCCTTATAACCCCCGATGCAGGGGCTAATGAAAAACTGTTTTTT. It codes for CASSLITPDAGANEKLFF. J is TRBJ1-4 and V is TRBV14; D possibly corresponds to TRBD1 (6 bases). The germline V gene encodes CDR1 SGHDN and CDR2 FVKESK. The V gene lost 4 bases and the J gene lost 3 bases, with 21 bases spanning the gap. This CDR3 is built from 18 residues.

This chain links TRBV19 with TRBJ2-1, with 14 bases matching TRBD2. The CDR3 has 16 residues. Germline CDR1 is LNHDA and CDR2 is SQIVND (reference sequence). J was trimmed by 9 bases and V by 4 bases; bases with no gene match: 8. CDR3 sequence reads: CASSTRLAGGPGEQFF. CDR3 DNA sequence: TGTGCCAGTAGTACGAGACTAGCGGGAGGGCCGGGTGAGCAGTTCTTC.

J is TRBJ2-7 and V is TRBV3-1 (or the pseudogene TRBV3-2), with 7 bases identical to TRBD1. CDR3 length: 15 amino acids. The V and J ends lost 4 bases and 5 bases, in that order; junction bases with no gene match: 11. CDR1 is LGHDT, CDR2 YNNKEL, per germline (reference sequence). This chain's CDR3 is CASSPTGEIYHEQYF. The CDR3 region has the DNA TGTGCCAGCAGCCCCACAGGGGAGATATACCACGAGCAGTACTTC.

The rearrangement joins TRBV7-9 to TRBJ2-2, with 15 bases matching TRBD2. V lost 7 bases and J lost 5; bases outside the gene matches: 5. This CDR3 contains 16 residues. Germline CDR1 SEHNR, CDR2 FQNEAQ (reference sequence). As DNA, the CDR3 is TGTGCCAGCAAGTGGGGGACTAGCGGGAGGACCGGGGAGCTGTTTTTT. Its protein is CASKWGTSGRTGELFF.

CDR3: CASSSRGYGANVLTF. The DNA of the CDR3 is TGTGCCAGCAGCTCCCGGGGATATGGGGCCAACGTCCTGACTTTC. J is TRBJ2-6 and V is TRBV7-8; TRBD2 is a possible D gene (5 bases). The CDR3 loop spans 15 amino acids. The ends were cut back, 4 bases at V and 3 bases at J, with 10 bases in the middle. Per the germline V gene, CDR1 is SGHVS and CDR2 is FQNEAQ.

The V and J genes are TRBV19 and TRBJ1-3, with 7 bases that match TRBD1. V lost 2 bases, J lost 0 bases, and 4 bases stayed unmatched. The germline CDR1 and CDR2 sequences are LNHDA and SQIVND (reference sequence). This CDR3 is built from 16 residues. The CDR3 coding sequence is TGTGCCAGTAGTATACCGGACAGGCCCTCTGGAAACACCATATATTTT. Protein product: CASSIPDRPSGNTIYF.